These 27 T cell receptor beta chains were sequenced from one sample in a study of Ad26.COV2.S vaccination and SARS-CoV-2 variants. Here immunoSEQ multiplex PCR was the method, and the copy in TCRdb shows in-frame clones only, minus some. The profile covers roughly 420,000 clones, with 85% to 90% appearing a single time and 3.6% taken by the ten largest. The treatment denotes: 15 to 20 received Ad26.COV2.S at low or high dose, single or two shots; roughly five received placebo; per-sample allocation not given. Specimen acquisition occurred on day 63 following the initial vaccine or placebo injection. The sequenced sample was peripheral blood, obtained in a trial of Ad26.COV2.S vaccine versus placebo. All receptors come from a person between 18 and 59 years old who received the Ad26.COV2.S COVID-19 vaccine or a placebo.

This chain joins TRBV2 and TRBJ2-7, with TRBD1 matching 10 bases. The CDR3 covers 16 residues. V was clipped by 6 bases and J by 5 bases; unmatched bases: 13. Per the germline V gene, CDR1 is SNHLY and CDR2 is FYNNEI. The CDR3 reads CASSVTTGQGNHEQYF. The CDR3 DNA sequence: TGTGCCAGCAGCGTGACTACGGGACAGGGGAACCACGAGCAGTACTTC.

The chain combines TRBV19 with TRBJ2-1; tentatively, D is TRBD1 or TRBD2 (5 bases each). V was cut by 1 base and J by 7 bases, with 14 bases left in between. CDR1 and CDR2 (germline): LNHDA, SQIVND (reference sequence). The CDR3 totals 15 residues. The DNA for the CDR3 is TGTGCCAGTAGTATAGCAGGGCGAGGGGCGAATGAGCAGTTCTTC. Its protein is CASSIAGRGANEQFF.

The chain links TRBV7-3 to TRBJ2-1, with TRBD2 identical over 13 bases. The germline CDR1 and CDR2 sequences are SGHTA and FQGTGA. The CDR3 spans 15 residues. J gave up 3 bases and V 5 bases, and 1 base lay outside the gene matches. In DNA, the CDR3 is TGTGCCAGCAGCCGGACTAGCGGGGGCTACAATGAGCAGTTCTTC. Translation: CASSRTSGGYNEQFF.

The chain joins TRBV11-2 to TRBJ1-5; the D gene is possibly TRBD1 (5 bases). The germline V gene has CDR1 SGHAT and CDR2 FQNNGV. The CDR3 is made up of 12 amino acids. With 5 bases removed from V and 6 bases from J, the gap between germline ends came to 8 bases. CDR3 DNA: TGTGCCAGCAGCACCGGGGGTCAGCCCCAGCATTTT. Translating it yields CASSTGGQPQHF. The variable domain in full, completed from reference TRBV11-2 and TRBJ1-5, reads EAGVAQSPRYKIIEKRQSVAFWCNPISGHATLYWYQQILGQGPKLLIQFQNNGVVDDSQLPKDRFSAERLKGVDSTLKIQPAKLEDSAVYLCASSTGGQPQHFGDGTRLSIL.

The CDR3 sequence is CASSLAAGVTSTDTQYF. The CDR3 DNA is TGTGCCAGCAGCTTGGCAGCAGGGGTCACAAGCACAGATACGCAGTATTTT. The chain uses TRBV5-5 and TRBJ2-3, with D maybe TRBD1 (6 bases). Germline CDR1 SGHKS, CDR2 YYEKEE (reference sequence). The CDR3 consists of 17 residues. Trimming pared 0 bases from V and 0 bases from J, leaving 14 bases between.

The chain employs TRBV19 and TRBJ1-2; D uncertain. The CDR3 has 15 residues. V was pared by 3 bases and J by 1 base, with 12 bases between. The germline V gene has CDR1 LNHDA and CDR2 SQIVND (reference sequence). This CDR3 is CASSMKTGVNYGYTF. CDR3 sequence (DNA): TGTGCCAGTAGTATGAAGACGGGAGTTAACTATGGCTACACCTTC.

V and J are TRBV5-4 and TRBJ1-2; the match to TRBD1 covers 7 bases. From germline, CDR1 is SGHNT and CDR2 YYREEE (reference sequence). The CDR3 has 14 amino acids. The V gene end was trimmed by 3 bases and the J gene end by 2 bases; junction bases not matched to a gene: 4. CDR3 in amino acids: CASSWGTVNYGYTF. CDR3 sequence (DNA): TGTGCCAGCAGCTGGGGGACAGTCAACTATGGCTACACCTTC.

The chain is built from TRBV5-1 and TRBJ2-5; no firm D call. CDR1 SGHRS and CDR2 YFSETQ come from the germline V gene. CDR3 length: 13 amino acids. The germline V and J ends were trimmed by 4 bases and 5 bases, with 12 bases remaining between them. CDR3 DNA sequence: TGCGCCAGCAGCCCGATCTACGGCGAGACCCAGTACTTC. Protein sequence: CASSPIYGETQYF. Together with reference TRBV5-1 and TRBJ2-5, the CDR3 gives the full variable domain: KAGVTQTPRYLIKTRGQQVTLSCSPISGHRSVSWYQQTPGQGLQFLFEYFSETQRNKGNFPGRFSGRQFSNSRSEMNVSTLELGDSALYLCASSPIYGETQYFGPGTRLLVL.

The V and J genes are TRBV10-3 and TRBJ1-2; TRBD1 matches 10 bases. After removal of 6 bases from V and 3 bases from J, the junction contained 4 bases not matched to a gene. This CDR3 comprises 14 residues. Germline loops: CDR1 ENHRY, CDR2 SYGVKD. DNA for the CDR3: TGTGCCATCAGAGCCGGGACAGGGGACTATGGCTACACCTTC. Its protein product is CAIRAGTGDYGYTF.

This chain connects TRBV11-2 to TRBJ2-2; 7 bases map to TRBD2. Germline values: CDR1 SGHAT, CDR2 FQNNGV. The CDR3 has 19 residues. Trimming at V came to 0 bases and at J to 0 bases, leaving 10 bases not matched to a gene. The chain's CDR3 is CASSLDIGGIHANTGELFF. The CDR3 DNA sequence: TGTGCCAGCAGCTTAGATATCGGGGGGATCCACGCGAACACCGGGGAGCTGTTTTTT.

This rearrangement joins TRBV6-1 to TRBJ2-3, with 12 bases lining up with TRBD2. V dropped 3 bases and J dropped 2; count of bases not matched to a gene: 9. CDR3 size: 18 residues. Germline V gene sequence: CDR1 MNHNS, CDR2 SASEGT. The CDR3 here is CASSELLLAGGNTDTQYF. CDR3 sequence (DNA): TGTGCCAGCAGTGAGCTACTACTAGCGGGGGGTAACACAGATACGCAGTATTTT.

The V gene is TRBV5-1, the J gene TRBJ2-5; D may match TRBD1 or TRBD2 (6 bases each). With 4 bases removed from V and 4 bases from J, the gap between germline ends came to 20 bases. Looked up from germline, CDR1 is SGHRS and CDR2 is YFSETQ. The length of the CDR3 is 16 residues. This chain's CDR3 is CASSPTVGRGRETQYF. The DNA for the CDR3 is TGCGCCAGCAGCCCTACCGTCGGCCGGGGGCGAGAGACCCAGTACTTC. Full variable domain (remainder filled in from reference TRBV5-1 and TRBJ2-5): KAGVTQTPRYLIKTRGQQVTLSCSPISGHRSVSWYQQTPGQGLQFLFEYFSETQRNKGNFPGRFSGRQFSNSRSEMNVSTLELGDSALYLCASSPTVGRGRETQYFGPGTRLLVL.

This rearrangement joins TRBV27 to TRBJ2-1, with unresolved D. The CDR3 has 15 amino acids. Per germline, CDR1 MNHEY and CDR2 SMNVEV (reference sequence). V shed 5 bases and J shed 2 bases, with 13 bases lying between them. CDR3 loop: CASSVSAVTYNEQFF. The CDR3 nucleotides are TGTGCCAGCAGTGTGAGTGCGGTAACCTACAATGAGCAGTTCTTC.

The chain joins TRBV10-1 to TRBJ2-7; 11 bases line up with TRBD1. The CDR3 is 14 amino acids. Germline CDR1 and CDR2: WNHNN and SYGVQD (reference sequence). The V gene end was trimmed by 7 bases and the J gene end by 2 bases; junction bases not matched to a gene: 4. This CDR3 reads CASMGQGEPYEQYF. DNA for the CDR3: TGCGCCAGCATGGGACAGGGGGAACCCTACGAGCAGTACTTC.

This clone was picked up one time. The chain uses TRBV7-3 and TRBJ2-2; no definite D call. V gave up 5 bases and J gave up 0 bases, with 7 bases separating them. The CDR3 loop spans 14 amino acids. The germline CDR1 and CDR2 sequences are SGHTA and FQGTGA. This chain's CDR3 is CASSPDANTGELFF. The CDR3 coding sequence is TGTGCCAGCAGCCCGGATGCGAACACCGGGGAGCTGTTTTTT.

In this sample, this clone turned up many times. The chain recombines TRBV2 with TRBJ1-2; 7 bases fit TRBD1. J gave up 10 bases and V 4 bases, and 12 bases lay outside the gene matches. The CDR3 is 14 amino acids. From germline, CDR1 is SNHLY and CDR2 FYNNEI. CDR3 in amino acids: CASSGDGTDVSYTF. Written as DNA, the CDR3 is TGTGCCAGCAGTGGAGACGGGACAGATGTTTCCTACACCTTC.

CDR3 coding DNA: TGTGCCAGCAGTTACCAAGGACTAGCGGGCGGACCGTACTTC. Protein: CASSYQGLAGGPYF. V gene TRBV6-2 or TRBV6-3 combines with J gene TRBJ2-5, with 11 bases that match TRBD2. There are 14 residues in the CDR3. The V gene end was trimmed by 2 bases and the J gene end by 13 bases; junction bases not matched to a gene: 9. Germline V gene lookup returns CDR1 MNHEY and CDR2 SVGEGT.

The chain recombines TRBV12-1 with TRBJ2-7; the table calls TRBD1, which could not be checked here. TRBV12-1 is described as a pseudogene. This CDR3 is 13 amino acids long. CDR3 sequence (DNA): TGTGCCAGCAGCCCGGCCAGACAGGGCGAGCAGTACTTC. Its translation is CASSPARQGEQYF.

V gene TRBV19 combines with J gene TRBJ2-5; 14 nucleotides line up with TRBD2. Per the germline V gene, CDR1 is LNHDA and CDR2 is SQIVND (reference sequence). Trimming removed 4 bases from V and 2 bases from J; junction bases left unmatched: 12. CDR3 length: 19 amino acids. CDR3: CASSTGLAGETIGQETQYF. In DNA form, the CDR3 reads TGTGCCAGTAGTACGGGACTAGCGGGGGAGACCATTGGTCAAGAGACCCAGTACTTC.

The chain joins TRBV29-1 to TRBJ1-4, with 9 bases aligning to TRBD1. The germline V gene has CDR1 SQVTM and CDR2 ANQGSEA. The CDR3 spans 13 residues. CDR3 sequence reads: CSAAATGGEKLFF. For the CDR3, the DNA is TGCAGTGCTGCTGCGACAGGGGGTGAAAAACTGTTTTTT.

This chain uses TRBV7-2 with TRBJ1-5, with D hard to call. Germline CDR1 and CDR2: SGHTA and FQGNSA. The CDR3 extends over 12 amino acids. The V end was cut by 0 bases, the J end by 11 bases, with 8 bases between. CDR3 nucleotide sequence: TGTGCCAGCAGCTTAGCGGCCGGAGCCCAGCATTTT. Its translation: CASSLAAGAQHF.

The chain carries TRBV5-6 and TRBJ2-2, with TRBD2 as a possible D gene (5 bases). Per the germline V gene, CDR1 is SGHDT and CDR2 is YYEEEE. V lost 4 bases, J lost 4 bases, and 17 bases lay in between. This CDR3 is built from 16 residues. The DNA of the CDR3 is TGTGCCAGCAGCCTACTAGGAGACTATGCCACCGGGGAGCTGTTTTTT. Protein product: CASSLLGDYATGELFF.

V usage is TRBV11-2 and J usage is TRBJ2-7; D might be TRBD1 (5 bases). The CDR3 has 16 amino acids. Between the trimmed V and J ends, which lost 5 bases and 5 bases, there was a span of 22 bases. Germline V lookup: CDR1 SGHAT, CDR2 FQNNGV. This chain's CDR3 is CASSPFVRRAGDEQYF. Here the CDR3 DNA reads TGTGCCAGCAGCCCATTCGTGCGCAGGGCCGGAGACGAGCAGTACTTC.

The genes are TRBV7-2 and TRBJ2-7; 7 bases are a match to TRBD2. V lost 1 base to trimming and J lost 5 bases; unmatched junction nucleotides: 5. CDR1 SGHTA and CDR2 FQGNSA come from the germline V gene. CDR3 length: 14 residues. CDR3 nucleotides: TGTGCCAGCAGCTTAGGAGGGGAGGGGCACGAGCAGTACTTC. Protein product: CASSLGGEGHEQYF.

This clone came up a few times. This rearrangement joins TRBV5-1 to TRBJ2-7; TRBD1 is a possible D gene (5 bases). The germline V gene encodes CDR1 SGHRS and CDR2 YFSETQ. The ends were cut back, 0 bases at V and 5 bases at J, with 12 bases in the middle. The CDR3 consists of 14 residues. CDR3 bases: TGCGCCAGCAGCTTGGGACAGCTAGAAAACGAGCAGTACTTC. Its translation: CASSLGQLENEQYF.

On this clone: Other DNA sequences in this sample translate to the same CDR3. The CDR3 reads CASSPRMNTEAFF. CDR3 bases: TGCGCCAGCAGCCCAAGGATGAACACTGAAGCTTTCTTT. The chain links TRBV5-1 to TRBJ1-1; no firm D call. Germline V CDR1 and CDR2: SGHRS, YFSETQ. The CDR3 has 13 residues. V lost 4 bases, J lost 0 bases, and 7 bases lay in between. The variable domain in full, completed from reference TRBV5-1 and TRBJ1-1, reads KAGVTQTPRYLIKTRGQQVTLSCSPISGHRSVSWYQQTPGQGLQFLFEYFSETQRNKGNFPGRFSGRQFSNSRSEMNVSTLELGDSALYLCASSPRMNTEAFFGQGTRLTVV.

This chain joins TRBV7-9 and TRBJ1-4, with unresolved D. Germline values: CDR1 SEHNR, CDR2 FQNEAQ (reference sequence). V was clipped by 7 bases and J by 2 bases, with 8 bases between them. This CDR3 region has 13 residues. The CDR3 region has the DNA TGTGCCAGCACGGGCAGGACTAATGAAAAACTGTTTTTT. Its translation is CASTGRTNEKLFF. Combining the CDR3 with reference TRBV7-9 and TRBJ1-4 gives the whole variable domain DTGVSQNPRHKITKRGQNVTFRCDPISEHNRLYWYRQTLGQGPEFLTYFQNEAQLEKSRLLSDRFSAERPKGSFSTLEIQRTEQGDSAMYLCASTGRTNEKLFFGSGTQLSVL.